This is a list of T cell receptor beta chains from one sample in a study of CD8+CD57+ T cells in acquired aplastic anemia. TCRdb re-derived calls from the reads in MiXCR, one entry per CDR3 protein. This table has around 140,000 distinct CDR3 sequences, 40% to 45% appearing once. The sequenced sample consisted of sorted CD4+, CD8+, or CD8+CD57+ T cells (not recorded which) from PBMCs. Receptor source: a human donor in good health, serving as a control. Both conserved end residues are part of each CDR3. Fields, in order: CDR3 DNA, CDR3 protein, clone size, J gene, D gene, V gene. D genes are given only for firm matches. Not every row has a clone size; where given, it reads once, few, many or a size class.

CDR3 DNA: TGCAGTGCCATACTAGCGGGAGGGTCGGTCACAGATACGCAGTATTTT; CDR3 protein: CSAILAGGSVTDTQYF; clone size: few; J gene: TRBJ2-3; D gene: TRBD2; V gene: TRBV20-1
CDR3 DNA: TGTGCCAGCAGTGAAGGCAAGGGGGCAGGGGGGTATGGCTACACCTTC; CDR3 protein: CASSEGKGAGGYGYTF; clone size: .; J gene: TRBJ1-2; D gene: TRBD1; V gene: TRBV2
CDR3 DNA: TGTGCCAGTACCCCTGGGGATACGGGGGCTGGAAACACCATATATTTT; CDR3 protein: CASTPGDTGAGNTIYF; clone size: many; J gene: TRBJ1-3; D gene: .; V gene: TRBV19
CDR3 DNA: TGCGCCAGCAGCAGGGAAAGCAATCAGCCCCAGCATTTT; CDR3 protein: CASSRESNQPQHF; clone size: .; J gene: TRBJ1-5; D gene: .; V gene: TRBV10-2
CDR3 DNA: TGCAGTGCTAGCCCCCAGGGAAGGGACAACTCACCCCTCCACTTT; CDR3 protein: CSASPQGRDNSPLHF; clone size: .; J gene: TRBJ1-6; D gene: .; V gene: TRBV20-1
CDR3 DNA: TGTGCCAGCAGTTGGACTAGCGGGGGGCCCCAGAGCTCCTACAATGAGCAGTTCTTC; CDR3 protein: CASSWTSGGPQSSYNEQFF; clone size: .; J gene: TRBJ2-1; D gene: TRBD2; V gene: TRBV12-3/TRBV12-4
CDR3 DNA: TGCGCCAGCAGCCAAGAAGAGACCCAGTACTTC; CDR3 protein: CASSQEETQYF; clone size: many; J gene: TRBJ2-5; D gene: .; V gene: TRBV4-1
CDR3 DNA: TGTGCCAGCAGCTTCTGGGGGGGCGATGAGACCCAGTACTTC; CDR3 protein: CASSFWGGDETQYF; clone size: many; J gene: TRBJ2-5; D gene: .; V gene: TRBV5-4
CDR3 DNA: TGTGCCAGCAGCTTGGGCGGGGGACAGCGATCCCCCCTCCACTTT; CDR3 protein: CASSLGGGQRSPLHF; clone size: .; J gene: TRBJ1-6; D gene: TRBD1; V gene: TRBV5-6
CDR3 DNA: TGTGCCAGCAGGAAACCAGGGGGGGGAAAAAACACTGAAGCTTTCTTT; CDR3 protein: CASRKPGGGKNTEAFF; clone size: once; J gene: TRBJ1-1; D gene: TRBD1; V gene: TRBV11-2
CDR3 DNA: TGTGCCAGCAGCCAATCAGGGGGCTTTGGAAACACCATATATTTT; CDR3 protein: CASSQSGGFGNTIYF; clone size: once; J gene: TRBJ1-3; D gene: TRBD1; V gene: TRBV3-1
CDR3 DNA: TGTGCCAGCAGCTTAGGTCCGGGGTATTTCGGGGAGCTGTTTTTT; CDR3 protein: CASSLGPGYFGELFF; clone size: few; J gene: TRBJ2-2; D gene: .; V gene: TRBV11-1
CDR3 DNA: TGTGCCAGTACGTCAGGGACAGACCACACTGAAGCTTTCTTT; CDR3 protein: CASTSGTDHTEAFF; clone size: few; J gene: TRBJ1-1; D gene: TRBD1; V gene: TRBV19
CDR3 DNA: TGTGCCAGCAGCCACGGGGCTCGTACTTCACCCCTCCACTTT; CDR3 protein: CASSHGARTSPLHF; clone size: once; J gene: TRBJ1-6; D gene: .; V gene: TRBV7-6